The 12 T cell receptor beta chains below come from one sample, sequenced in a study of CD8+ T cells in alopecia areata. TCR sequencing used cDNA made by reverse transcription of extracted RNA. Some clones are missing from TCRdb's copy, which holds only in-frame ones; the method was immunoSEQ multiplex PCR. The sample yields 180,000 or so clones, about 55% seen once. Treatment reported: oral pan-JAK inhibitor, 5-10 mg twice daily. The sample was CD8+ T cells sorted from blood, taken at week 24, from a patient treated with tofacitinib. Receptor source: a human donor with alopecia areata.

The rearrangement links TRBV2 to TRBJ2-7; weak D call: TRBD1 (7 bases). This CDR3 contains 15 residues. From germline, CDR1 is SNHLY and CDR2 FYNNEI. Trimming pared 6 bases from V and 0 bases from J, leaving 15 bases between. Here the CDR3 DNA reads TGTGCCAGCAGCGCGGGACAGAGTAGCTCCTACGAGCAGTACTTC. The encoded protein is CASSAGQSSSYEQYF. The full variable domain, rest sourced from reference TRBV2 and TRBJ2-7, is EPEVTQTPSHQVTQMGQEVILRCVPISNHLYFYWYRQILGQKVEFLVSFYNNEISEKSEIFDDQFSVERPDGSNFTLKIRSTKLEDSAMYFCASSAGQSSSYEQYFGPGTRLTVT.

This chain uses TRBV5-5 with TRBJ2-7; tentative D call: TRBD2 (5 bases). V gave up 0 bases and J gave up 0 bases, with 10 bases separating them. Germline V gives CDR1 SGHKS, CDR2 YYEKEE (reference sequence). This CDR3 is 15 amino acids long. CDR3 sequence reads: CASSLDSGLSYEQYF. CDR3 DNA: TGTGCCAGCAGCTTGGACAGCGGCCTCTCCTACGAGCAGTACTTC.

The chain recombines TRBV4-2 with TRBJ2-3, with 8 bases lining up with TRBD2. This CDR3 has 17 amino acids. The germline V gene has CDR1 LGHNA and CDR2 YNFKEQ. J lost 2 bases, V lost 2 bases, and 9 bases had no gene match. The CDR3 DNA follows: TGTGCCAGCAGCCAAAGGGGGGTGACTAGCGCCACAGATACGCAGTATTTT. It yields the protein CASSQRGVTSATDTQYF.

This clone was seen a few times. V usage is TRBV2 and J usage is TRBJ1-5; D is possibly TRBD1 (5 bases). Germline V CDR1 and CDR2: SNHLY, FYNNEI. V lost 2 bases and J lost 4, with 9 bases in between. The CDR3 runs to 14 residues. Here the CDR3 reads CASSELGENQPQHF. The CDR3 nucleotides read TGTGCCAGCAGTGAACTGGGGGAAAATCAGCCCCAGCATTTT.

Only one count was recorded for this clone. The chain recombines TRBV7-9 with TRBJ2-5; possible D gene TRBD2, 5 bases. The V gene lost 6 bases and the J gene lost 3 bases, with 14 bases spanning the gap. The CDR3 contains 14 residues. Germline V gene sequence: CDR1 SEHNR, CDR2 FQNEAQ (reference sequence). The CDR3 spells CASSQEEEKETQYF. CDR3 DNA sequence: TGTGCCAGCAGTCAGGAGGAGGAAAAAGAGACCCAGTACTTC.

This clone was picked up a small number of times. The rearrangement links TRBV2 to TRBJ1-1; a possible D gene is TRBD1 (5 bases). The CDR3 loop spans 12 amino acids. Trimming took off 7 bases at V and 6 bases at J, with 12 bases between the two ends. Germline V gene lookup returns CDR1 SNHLY and CDR2 FYNNEI. The CDR3 sequence is CASISGGSEAFF. CDR3 coding DNA: TGTGCCAGCATTTCTGGGGGATCTGAAGCTTTCTTT.

This clone was detected only a few times. The chain couples TRBV7-9 to TRBJ1-4; D may be TRBD1 (5 bases). V lost 2 bases, J lost 6 bases, and 7 bases lay in between. Looked up from germline, CDR1 is SEHNR and CDR2 is FQNEAQ (reference sequence). This CDR3 comprises 13 residues. As DNA, the CDR3 is TGTGCCAGCAGCTTAAGGGACGATGAAAAACTGTTTTTT. Translated: CASSLRDDEKLFF.

As regards this clone: The identical CDR3 is also encoded by other nucleotide sequences in the sample. V and J are TRBV4-3 and TRBJ1-1; no clear D. This CDR3 has 14 amino acids. The V gene's germline CDR1 is LGHNA and CDR2 YSLEER. Trimming cost V 0 bases and J 4 bases, with 9 bases left between them. CDR3 region: CASSQDVGFTEAFF. The DNA for the CDR3 is TGCGCCAGCAGCCAAGATGTAGGGTTCACTGAAGCTTTCTTT.

The J gene is TRBJ2-1, the V gene TRBV29-1; the D gene is possibly TRBD2 (7 bases). With 5 bases removed from V and 4 bases from J, the gap between germline ends came to 18 bases. CDR1 is SQVTM, CDR2 ANQGSEA, per germline. The CDR3 has 15 residues. The DNA for the CDR3 is TGCAGCGTTCCCGAGGGGGGGGCCCCTTACAATGAGCAGTTCTTC. It yields the protein CSVPEGGAPYNEQFF.

This clone was counted a few times. The V gene is TRBV5-1, the J gene TRBJ2-1; D might be TRBD1 (5 bases). This CDR3 is built from 13 residues. In germline, CDR1 is SGHRS, CDR2 YFSETQ. V was trimmed by 4 bases and J by 5 bases, leaving 10 bases between them. This CDR3 reads CASSRPGHNEQFF. The CDR3 DNA reads as TGCGCCAGCAGCCGCCCAGGGCACAATGAGCAGTTCTTC.

The V and J genes are TRBV30 and TRBJ2-3, with TRBD2 matching over 12 bases. The V segment lost 4 bases and the J segment 6 bases; nucleotides outside the gene matches: 2. Looked up from germline, CDR1 is GTSNPN and CDR2 is SVGIG (reference sequence). This CDR3 is 13 amino acids long. CDR3 sequence: CAWTSGGGDTQYF. The CDR3, as DNA: TGTGCCTGGACTAGCGGGGGGGGTGATACGCAGTATTTT.

The V call is TRBV29-1, the J call TRBJ2-3; D is ambiguous. V was shortened by 7 bases and J by 3 bases, with 8 bases between the two germline ends. Germline V lookup: CDR1 SQVTM, CDR2 ANQGSEA. The CDR3 extends over 11 amino acids. For the CDR3, the DNA is TGCAGCGCCCTGGCGACAGATACGCAGTATTTT. Its protein product is CSALATDTQYF.